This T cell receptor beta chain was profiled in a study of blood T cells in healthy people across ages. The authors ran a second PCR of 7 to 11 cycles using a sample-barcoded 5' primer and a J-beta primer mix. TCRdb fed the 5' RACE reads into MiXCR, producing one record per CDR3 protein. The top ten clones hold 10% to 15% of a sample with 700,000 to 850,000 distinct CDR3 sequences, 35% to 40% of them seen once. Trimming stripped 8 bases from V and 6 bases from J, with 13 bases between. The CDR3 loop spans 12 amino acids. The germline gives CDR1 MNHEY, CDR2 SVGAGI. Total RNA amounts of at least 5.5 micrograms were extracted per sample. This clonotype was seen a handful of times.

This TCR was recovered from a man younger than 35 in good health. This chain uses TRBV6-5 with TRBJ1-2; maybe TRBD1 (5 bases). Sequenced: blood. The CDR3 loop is CASSRRGDGYTF. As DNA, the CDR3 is TGTGCCAGCTCCCGTCGGGGCGATGGCTACACCTTC.